The present T cell receptor beta chain was sequenced within a study of persistence of HIV-infected CD4 T cells. Whole-study findings and limits: TCRbeta richness was lower in CMV- and Gag-responding cells than in anti-CD3/anti-CD28-responding cells.

Anti-CD3/anti-CD28 beads served as a nonspecific positive control stimulus. CD4+ T cells upregulating both CD40 ligand and CD69 were sorted as responding cells. This was the immunoSEQ version 4 assay in survey mode. Profiling relied on immunoSEQ multiplex PCR, and the TCRdb table lists in-frame clones only, not all of them. In the table there are under 50,000 clones, 85% to 90% of which are singletons. Germline V gene sequence: CDR1 MGHDK, CDR2 SYGVNS. The CDR3 spans 16 residues. V was trimmed by 5 bases and J by 7 bases, leaving 18 bases between them. As regards this clone: Its cognate antigen is unknown.

V is TRBV25-1 and J is TRBJ1-6, with a weak D call TRBD1 (5 bases). The receptor was derived from an adult woman with HIV who was CMV-seropositive. Source: CD4+ T cells sorted from PBMCs after 18-hour stimulation, taken from a patient who received antiretroviral therapy. The CDR3 region is CASSIRLGAGNSPLHF. The CDR3 DNA reads as TGTGCCAGCAGTATTCGACTTGGGGCTGGCAATTCACCCCTCCACTTT.